The text below deals with one TCR beta chain. This receptor's antigen is unknown. Base qualities were left out, and no much larger clone turns up one base away. Another Seattle source contributed samples from volunteer blood donors who had recovered from COVID-19. Collaborating institutions collected whole blood in K2EDTA tubes following their own protocols. For TCRbeta analysis, collaborators shipped samples as frozen whole blood, isolated PBMCs, or DNA extracted from either of those sample types. The record originates from a study of blood T cell repertoires in COVID-19 (dated by TCRdb to 2018 to 2021). About the investigation overall: The collaborator samples originated in the United States, Italy and Spain and spanned the acute and convalescent phases of COVID-19. The material from the prospective study consisted of cDNA or gDNA derived from T cells, B-cell-depleted T cells, or PBMCs. Deeply sampled blood TCRbeta repertoires from subjects exposed to, actively infected with, or recovered from COVID-19 were included in the dataset. A freely available public database, intended as a resource for researchers studying the immune response to SARS-CoV-2, is where the repertoires were released. The samples were drawn from the first 160 participants of the ongoing ImmuneRACE study and from over 950 subjects provided by 6 global collaborators. Sample metadata almost always included a de-identified subject ID, COVID-19 status, age in years and sex. Where available, HLA class I and class II types were taken from metadata supplied by the sample provider and were not determined by assay-based typing. Study-level results and caveats: How much clinical and demographic metadata was included differed by source and by participant, and the metadata was provided uncurated.

The immunoSEQ Assay, a bias-controlled multiplex PCR, was used to amplify TCRbeta CDR3 regions from genomic DNA. Under the source paper's analysis protocol: Nucleated cell counts per sample were estimated from amplification of reference gene primers within the assay. Sequence reads were collapsed and filtered to measure the absolute abundance of every unique TCRbeta CDR3 rearrangement. For each sample, productive Simpson clonality was calculated by taking the square root of Simpson's diversity index across productive rearrangements. The source is immuneACCESS, and TCRdb retained only in-frame sequences with V and J called. Part of the clones is not carried over; for the studies checked, unresolved V genes explain less than half of this, and the remainder is unexplained. The V and J calls and clone size were taken over from that table, and D and trimming were inferred from the DNA. This sample is represented by hundreds of thousands of clones; roughly 86% of them were singletons. The top ten clonotypes cover 2% to 2.5% of the sample.

The CDR1 and CDR2 encoded by the germline V gene (reference sequence) are LGHDT and YNNKEL. The CDR3 numbers 13 residues from cysteine through phenylalanine. The retained sequence is limited to the CDR3, 39 bases, with the frame set at the first base. Cut back by 1 base and 3 bases, the V and J ends lie 7 bases apart. The sample taken for sequencing was peripheral blood. The TCR was taken from a woman aged 25 to 39 who had recovered from COVID-19. In this chain, TRBV3-1 (or the pseudogene TRBV3-2) is recombined with TRBJ2-7; matching of 5 bases hints at TRBD1 as the D gene. The DNA sequence is TGTGCCAGCAGCCAAGTTGACAGCTACGAGCAGTACTTC. This translates into CASSQVDSYEQYF.